Listed here are 9 T cell receptor beta chains from one sample, sequenced in a study of T cell repertoires in ileal Crohn's disease. Using immunoSEQ multiplex PCR, the repertoire was profiled, and TCRdb retains in-frame clones only, with some absent. The sample lists approximately 27,000 clones, roughly 81% seen once, with around 5.6% in the top ten. Sequenced: ileal tissue. These TCRs come from an adult with Crohn's disease.

The V and J genes are TRBV6-5 and TRBJ1-2; D is unresolved. Trimming removed 2 bases at V and 7 bases at J, with 8 bases between. Germline V lookup: CDR1 MNHEY, CDR2 SVGAGI. CDR3 length equals 12 residues. CDR3 protein: CASSYAGSGYTF. In nucleotides, the CDR3 is TGTGCCAGCAGTTACGCTGGCTCTGGCTACACCTTC.

The gene calls are TRBV5-1 and TRBJ2-7, with TRBD2 as a possible D gene (5 bases). The CDR3 extends over 14 amino acids. V was clipped by 4 bases and J by 4 bases, with 15 bases between them. Germline CDR1 reads SGHRS; CDR2 reads YFSETQ. As DNA, the CDR3 is TGCGCCAGCAGCCGCGGACTGGGCCTTTACGAGCAGTACTTC. Its translation is CASSRGLGLYEQYF.

CDR3 DNA: TGTGCCTGGAGTTTGTACAGCACCAATGAGCAGTTCTTC. Translating it yields CAWSLYSTNEQFF. The chain recombines TRBV30 with TRBJ2-1; D call uncertain. The CDR3 runs 13 residues. Deletions cut 2 bases from V and 6 bases from J, with 11 bases between. CDR1 is GTSNPN, CDR2 SVGIG, per germline (reference sequence).

This clone was seen a handful of times. The rearrangement links TRBV5-1 to TRBJ2-7; tentatively, D is TRBD2 (6 bases). CDR1 is SGHRS, CDR2 YFSETQ, per germline. The CDR3 sequence is 15 residues long. V shed 0 bases and J shed 3 bases, with 13 bases lying between them. CDR3 amino acids: CASSLEAGSHYEQYF. In nucleotides, the CDR3 is TGCGCCAGCAGCTTGGAGGCGGGGAGCCACTACGAGCAGTACTTC. Supplemented by reference TRBV5-1 and TRBJ2-7, the full variable domain reads KAGVTQTPRYLIKTRGQQVTLSCSPISGHRSVSWYQQTPGQGLQFLFEYFSETQRNKGNFPGRFSGRQFSNSRSEMNVSTLELGDSALYLCASSLEAGSHYEQYFGPGTRLTVT.

The CDR3 is CASGPAREQYF. The DNA for the CDR3 is TGTGCCAGCGGGCCTGCTCGCGAGCAGTACTTC. The chain couples TRBV25-1 to TRBJ2-7; no clear D gene. V lost 8 bases to trimming and J lost 6 bases, with 11 bases between them. The CDR3 is 11 amino acids. Germline-derived CDR1 and CDR2 are MGHDK and SYGVNS.

J is TRBJ1-6 and V is TRBV4-1, with 7 nucleotides matching TRBD1. The CDR3 consists of 16 residues. In germline, CDR1 is MGHRA, CDR2 YSYEKL. V gave up 2 bases and J gave up 6 bases; unmatched junction bases: 7. The CDR3 nucleotides are TGCGCCAGCAGCCAAAGGGTGGGGACAGTTAATTCACCCCTCCACTTT. Its protein product is CASSQRVGTVNSPLHF.

The chain combines TRBV6-1 with TRBJ1-6; TRBD1 agrees at 7 bases. CDR3 length equals 14 residues. The V gene end was trimmed by 8 bases and the J gene end by 6 bases; junction bases not matched to a gene: 7. In germline, CDR1 is MNHNS, CDR2 SASEGT. The CDR3 reads CASQPGQPNSPLHF. Written as DNA, the CDR3 is TGTGCCAGCCAACCGGGACAGCCTAATTCACCCCTCCACTTT.

This chain uses TRBV6-5 with TRBJ2-1; 13 nucleotides align to TRBD2. Germline V gene sequence: CDR1 MNHEY, CDR2 SVGAGI. V lost 6 bases, J lost 7 bases, and 6 bases stayed unmatched. CDR3 length: 15 residues. CDR3 in DNA: TGTGCCAGCAGCTTTACTAGCGGGGGGGGTAATGAGCAGTTCTTC. As protein: CASSFTSGGGNEQFF.

The chain links TRBV6-1 to TRBJ1-2, with TRBD1 identical over 7 bases. Germline V gene lookup returns CDR1 MNHNS and CDR2 SASEGT. V trimming: 2 bases; J trimming: 8 bases; junction bases outside the gene matches: 8. This CDR3 spans 14 amino acids. CDR3: CASSERRGLEGYTF. The CDR3 nucleotides read TGTGCCAGCAGTGAACGAAGGGGGCTGGAGGGCTACACCTTC.